A selection of T cell receptor beta chains follows, all from one sample in a study of sequential checkpoint blockade in melanoma. The repertoire was sequenced with immunoSEQ multiplex PCR; TCRdb's copy has only in-frame clones and lacks some. Of roughly 10,000 clones in the sample, around 73% are singletons; the top ten hold 35% to 45%. This material consisted of CD8+ T cells sorted from blood (inferred from file names), taken from a patient given nivolumab and ipilimumab in sequence. These receptors were collected from a human donor with melanoma. CDR3s include the opening cysteine and the closing phenylalanine or tryptophan. The D gene is left open where the match is weak. A clone size is listed for some rows: how often the clone was seen (once, few, many), or a class if it is expanded.

cdr3_length j_call v_call d_call clone_size cdr3_nt cdr3_aa
13 TRBJ2-1 TRBV27 TRBD2 - TGTGCCAGCAGACCGGGACTACTGAATGAGCAGTTCTTC CASRPGLLNEQFF
14 TRBJ2-5 TRBV7-9 - - TGTGCCAGCAGCTTTGAAGGGGTGGGGGAGACCCAGTACTTC CASSFEGVGETQYF
15 TRBJ2-7 TRBV4-1 TRBD1 medium-sized TGCGCCAGCAGCTCCCCCGGGACAGGGGTGGACGAGCAGTACTTC CASSSPGTGVDEQYF
15 TRBJ1-1 TRBV6-1 - - TGTGCCAGCAGTGAGTGGATTGAGGGGGACACTGAAGCTTTCTTT CASSEWIEGDTEAFF
10 TRBJ1-1 TRBV19 - few TGTGCTACGGGGTACACTGAAGCTTTCTTT CATGYTEAFF
15 TRBJ2-5 TRBV4-1 TRBD1 medium-sized TGCGCCAGCAGCCAGGACGGGACAGCTCAAGAGACCCAGTACTTC CASSQDGTAQETQYF
15 TRBJ2-1 TRBV7-3 - - TGTGCCAGCAGCTTACTAGCGACCACCTACAATGAGCAGTTCTTC CASSLLATTYNEQFF
18 TRBJ1-1 TRBV7-9 TRBD1 - TGTGCCAGCAGCCCGAGAACCGGGACAGCCGGTGAGGTCACTGAAGCTTTCTTT CASSPRTGTAGEVTEAFF
16 TRBJ2-7 TRBV4-1 - - TGCGCCAGCAGCCACCACCCCCAACAGGGAGTCTACGAGCAGTACTTC CASSHHPQQGVYEQYF
13 TRBJ1-2 TRBV5-6 - - TGTGCCAGCAGCTTGGTAGGGGTTCTCGGCTACACCTTC CASSLVGVLGYTF
15 TRBJ2-1 TRBV27 TRBD2 - TGTGCCAGCACTCAGCTAGCGGGAGATTACAATGAGCAGTTCTTC CASTQLAGDYNEQFF
15 TRBJ2-1 TRBV27 TRBD2 - TGTGCCAGCAGCATAGGGACTAACCTTCGGAATGAGCAGTTCTTC CASSIGTNLRNEQFF
18 TRBJ1-4 TRBV18 - few TGTGCCAGCTCACCCTTCTCAGGGAACGATCGGACGAATGAAAAACTGTTTTTT CASSPFSGNDRTNEKLFF
15 TRBJ1-3 TRBV4-1 - medium-sized TGCGCCAGCAGCCAAGATCCCCTCTCTGGAAACACCATATATTTT CASSQDPLSGNTIYF
15 TRBJ2-3 TRBV6-1 TRBD2 few TGTGCCAGCAGTTCGACTAGCGGGGGGTCAGATACGCAGTATTTT CASSSTSGGSDTQYF
13 TRBJ2-3 TRBV7-9 TRBD2 - TGTGCCAGCAGCAGGACTAGTGCAGATACGCAGTATTTT CASSRTSADTQYF
18 TRBJ2-7 TRBV7-5 - - TGTGCCAGCAGCTTAGCGCCGGGACAGGGGTCGGTCTCCTACGAGCAGTACTTC CASSLAPGQGSVSYEQYF
17 TRBJ2-7 TRBV9 - - TGTGCCAGCAGCGTAGATGATTATCTATTCAGGGTGGGCGAGCAGTACTTC CASSVDDYLFRVGEQYF
16 TRBJ1-2 TRBV25-1 TRBD1 - TGTGCCAGCAGTGCGACGTCAGGGGGCCGTGGCTATGGCTACACCTTC CASSATSGGRGYGYTF
12 TRBJ1-1 TRBV7-9 - - TGTGCCAGCAGCTCCGGTTACGGTGAAGCTTTCTTT CASSSGYGEAFF
13 TRBJ1-1 TRBV6-6 - - TGTGCCAGCAGTTACACGGTGAACACTGAAGCTTTCTTT CASSYTVNTEAFF
13 TRBJ2-5 TRBV7-9 TRBD2 - TGTGCCAGCAGTGATAGCGGGGAAGAGACCCAGTACTTC CASSDSGEETQYF
16 TRBJ2-3 TRBV7-9 TRBD2 - TGTGCCAGCAGCTTAGGAGCGGGGGGTAGCACAGATACGCAGTATTTT CASSLGAGGSTDTQYF
14 TRBJ1-1 TRBV4-3 TRBD1 - TGCGCCAGCAGCCAAGAGACAGGGGTCACTGAAGCTTTCTTT CASSQETGVTEAFF
14 TRBJ2-7 TRBV5-6 TRBD2 - TGTGCCAGCAGCTTGGGTGCGGGGGCCTACGAGCAGTACTTC CASSLGAGAYEQYF
15 TRBJ2-1 TRBV9 TRBD2 - TGTGCCAGCAGCGCTAGCGGGGGACCCTACAATGAGCAGTTCTTC CASSASGGPYNEQFF
15 TRBJ2-7 TRBV15 - - TGTGCCACCAGGGAGGACAGAAACCTATTCTACGAGCAGTACTTC CATREDRNLFYEQYF
16 TRBJ2-1 TRBV4-1 TRBD1 - TGCGCCAGCAGCCATGCCACAGGGGGGTCCTACAATGAGCAGTTCTTC CASSHATGGSYNEQFF
14 TRBJ2-7 TRBV19 TRBD1 - TGTGCCAGTAGTATACGGGACAGGGGCTACGAGCAGTACTTC CASSIRDRGYEQYF
19 TRBJ2-2 TRBV5-6 TRBD2 - TGTGCCAGCAGCACCGGGACTAGCGGGGGGGCCGGGGTGCCCGGGGAGCTGTTTTTT CASSTGTSGGAGVPGELFF
14 TRBJ1-4 TRBV7-9 TRBD1 - TGTGCCAGCAGCCCAGGGGGGACTTATGAAAAACTGTTTTTT CASSPGGTYEKLFF
13 TRBJ2-7 TRBV4-1 - - TGCGCCAGCAGCCACTCCAGGGGACGCGAGCAGTACTTC CASSHSRGREQYF
14 TRBJ1-3 TRBV5-6 - - TGTGCCAGCAGCTTGTCTTTCTCTGGAAACACCATATATTTT CASSLSFSGNTIYF
12 TRBJ1-1 TRBV23-1 - - TGCGCCAGCGAGGAGGAGAACACTGAAGCTTTCTTT CASEEENTEAFF
13 TRBJ1-2 TRBV10-2 - - TGCGCCAGCAGTGAGTCCCTAACAGGTGGCTACACCTTC CASSESLTGGYTF
12 TRBJ2-7 TRBV10-1 - few TGCGCCAGCAGTGCCGACATGTACGAGCAGTACTTC CASSADMYEQYF
15 TRBJ2-1 TRBV27 TRBD1 - TGTGCCAGCAGTTCAGGGACAGGGGGTGGTAATGAGCAGTTCTTC CASSSGTGGGNEQFF
11 TRBJ2-2 TRBV6-5 - few TGTGCCACCTCGAACACCGGGGAGCTGTTTTTT CATSNTGELFF
15 TRBJ1-1 TRBV4-3 - few TGCGCCAGCAGCCAAGCAGGTTTGTCGTCCACTGAAGCTTTCTTT CASSQAGLSSTEAFF
15 TRBJ2-7 TRBV5-6 TRBD2 - TGTGCCAGCAGCTTGGCGGGACTAGCGGGGTCCGAGCAGTACTTC CASSLAGLAGSEQYF
12 TRBJ1-4 TRBV2 - - TGTGCCAGCAGAAGGCAGGATGAAAAACTGTTTTTT CASRRQDEKLFF
13 TRBJ2-7 TRBV27 - - TGTGCCAGCGGTGGAGGGCCGGTCTACGAGCAGTACTTC CASGGGPVYEQYF
14 TRBJ2-3 TRBV27 - - TGTGCCACTTCAGGGTCCCGTCGCGCGAATACGCAGTATTTT CATSGSRRANTQYF
19 TRBJ2-3 TRBV9 TRBD1 - TGTGCCAGCAGCGGGTCCGGCGCCCGGGACAGGGGCAGCACAGATACGCAGTATTTT CASSGSGARDRGSTDTQYF
14 TRBJ2-7 TRBV4-3 - few TGCGCCAGCAGCCAGATCCGGAGCTCCTACGAGCAGTACTTC CASSQIRSSYEQYF
14 TRBJ1-2 TRBV6-5 TRBD1 few TGTGCCAGCAGTACACAGGGGGGGGCGAGGGGCTACACCTTC CASSTQGGARGYTF
16 TRBJ1-4 TRBV7-9 - - TGTGCCAGCAGCGACCTCAACTCAGGGGTCGGGGAAAAACTGTTTTTT CASSDLNSGVGEKLFF
16 TRBJ1-1 TRBV30 - - TGTGCCTGGAGTGTACCTGGGGGCGGCATGAACACTGAAGCTTTCTTT CAWSVPGGGMNTEAFF
13 TRBJ2-1 TRBV4-1 - - TGCGCCAGCAGCCAAGAGTCATACAATGAGCAGTTCTTC CASSQESYNEQFF
13 TRBJ1-5 TRBV7-8 - few TGTGCCAGCAGCCCAGCGCCTAATCAGCCCCAGCATTTT CASSPAPNQPQHF
13 TRBJ1-1 TRBV10-3 - once TGTGCCATCAGTGAGACCACAGGGACTGAAGCTTTCTTT CAISETTGTEAFF
15 TRBJ2-2 TRBV11-2 - few TGTGCCAGCAGTCTCAACGCGGGGAACACCGGGGAGCTGTTTTTT CASSLNAGNTGELFF
13 TRBJ1-1 TRBV4-2 TRBD1 - TGTGCCAGCGGAACAGGGGGCGGCACTGAAGCTTTCTTT CASGTGGGTEAFF
15 TRBJ2-7 TRBV7-2 - - TGTGCCAGCAGCTTAATCCCGGCAGGGGCCTACGAGCAGTACTTC CASSLIPAGAYEQYF
15 TRBJ1-2 TRBV4-3 - - TGCGCCAGCAGCCAAGACGGGGGTGTAAACTATGGCTACACCTTC CASSQDGGVNYGYTF